Listed below are T cell receptor beta chains from one sample, sequenced in a study of Ad26.COV2.S vaccination and SARS-CoV-2 variants. The method was immunoSEQ multiplex PCR; TCRdb's version includes in-frame clones alone and lacks a portion of them. This repertoire shows a few hundred thousand clones, around 90% found once; its top ten account for 9% to 15%. This material consisted of peripheral blood, taken in a trial of Ad26.COV2.S vaccine versus placebo. These receptors all come from a person aged 18-65 years who received the Ad26.COV2.S COVID-19 vaccine or a placebo. The CDR3 runs from the conserved cysteine through the conserved F or W. A D gene is named only where the DNA matches it firmly.

TRBV4-3	TRBJ2-1	-	CASSQERGGQPGDEQFF
TRBV10-3	TRBJ2-2	-	CAIQREWESPGELFF
TRBV7-8	TRBJ2-6	TRBD1	CATTRGRDRSFSGANVLTF
TRBV19	TRBJ2-3	-	CASSIVSVTTDTQYF
TRBV2	TRBJ2-7	TRBD2	CASGAGLTYEQYF
TRBV7-2	TRBJ2-7	TRBD2	CASSLAGGSYEQYF
TRBV5-4	TRBJ2-1	-	CASSSPTGTYNEQFF
TRBV28	TRBJ2-7	-	CASKGRVFSYEQYF
TRBV30	TRBJ1-4	TRBD1	CAWSPGQLIEKLFF
TRBV27	TRBJ2-3	-	CASSSLRAASTDTQYF
TRBV7-9	TRBJ1-1	-	CASSVRAKAEAFF
TRBV28	TRBJ2-5	-	CASSFQGIRETQYF
TRBV5-4	TRBJ2-1	TRBD1	CASSLQGADEQFF
TRBV18	TRBJ2-3	TRBD2	CASSPLGTSGSLADTQYF
TRBV9	TRBJ1-1	TRBD1	CASSEGQGGGTEAFF
TRBV4-3	TRBJ2-1	-	CASSQDRGPYNEQFF
TRBV19	TRBJ2-6	-	CASSTGQGSSGANVLTF
TRBV5-6	TRBJ2-7	-	CASSSPTESSYEQYF
TRBV5-6	TRBJ2-2	-	CASSLSMGVGELFF
TRBV4-1	TRBJ2-3	-	CASSQGSSSTDTQYF
TRBV9	TRBJ1-1	-	CASSVGQVLLMNTEAFF
TRBV28	TRBJ1-1	-	CASSPGTPNTEAFF
TRBV4-1	TRBJ2-7	TRBD2	CASSQVFRTSGTYEQYF
TRBV11-2	TRBJ2-1	-	CASSLVTLSSYNEQFF
TRBV27	TRBJ2-7	TRBD2	CASSTSLAGGDYSYEQYF
TRBV28	TRBJ2-7	-	CASSLTLSSYEQYF
TRBV18	TRBJ2-1	TRBD2	CASSPNLPPSGRTSSYNEQFF
TRBV4-2	TRBJ2-5	-	CASKRGGAGETQYF
TRBV6-7	TRBJ2-1	-	CASSYSTGPPSVGVF
TRBV7-9	TRBJ1-5	-	CASSLKNQPQHF
TRBV19	TRBJ1-2	TRBD1	CASSIGGQGMAYGYTF
TRBV3-1/TRBV3-2	TRBJ2-7	TRBD2	CASSPRLEREGLYEQYF
TRBV11-3	TRBJ1-2	-	CASSPRQGKCNGYTF
TRBV29-1	TRBJ1-5	-	CSITQGGNQPQHF
TRBV28	TRBJ2-1	-	CASSLHADNEQFF
TRBV7-2	TRBJ1-2	-	CASSLGPGRTILYGYTF
TRBV5-4	TRBJ2-7	TRBD1	CASSLGGRTGTYEQYF
TRBV27	TRBJ1-1	-	CASRMGQMNTEAFF
TRBV30	TRBJ1-1	-	CAWSVQGNTEAFF
TRBV7-9	TRBJ2-2	TRBD2	CASSLDQMGLAQTGELFF
TRBV18	TRBJ1-6	-	CASSPPDNSPLHF
TRBV10-3	TRBJ1-3	-	CAIRSGTDSSGNTIYF
TRBV30	TRBJ2-1	TRBD2	CAWRPRGAFYNEQFF
TRBV10-3	TRBJ2-6	-	CATRPTIGSGANVLTF
TRBV4-3	TRBJ2-6	-	CASSQEIPGEAGANVLTF
TRBV3-1/TRBV3-2	TRBJ2-7	TRBD2	CASSSGTRSEQYF
TRBV7-2	TRBJ2-3	-	CASSRDFTDTQYF